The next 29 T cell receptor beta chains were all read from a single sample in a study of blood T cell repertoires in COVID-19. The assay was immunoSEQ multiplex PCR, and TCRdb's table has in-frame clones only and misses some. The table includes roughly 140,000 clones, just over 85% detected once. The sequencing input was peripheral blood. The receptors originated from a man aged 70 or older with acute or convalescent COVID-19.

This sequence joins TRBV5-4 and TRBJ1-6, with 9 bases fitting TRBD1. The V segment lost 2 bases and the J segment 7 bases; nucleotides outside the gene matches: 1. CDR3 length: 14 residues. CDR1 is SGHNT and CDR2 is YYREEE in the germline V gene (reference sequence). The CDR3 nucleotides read TGTGCCAGCAGCTTCGACAGGGGGAATTCACCCCTCCACTTT. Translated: CASSFDRGNSPLHF.

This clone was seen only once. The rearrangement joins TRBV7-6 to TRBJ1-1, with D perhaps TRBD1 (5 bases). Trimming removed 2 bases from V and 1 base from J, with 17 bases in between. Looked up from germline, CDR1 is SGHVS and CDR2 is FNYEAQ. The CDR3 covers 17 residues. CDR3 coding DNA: TGTGCCAGCAGCTTACAAGGGGCAGGGAGGGGGAACACTGAAGCTTTCTTT. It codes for CASSLQGAGRGNTEAFF.

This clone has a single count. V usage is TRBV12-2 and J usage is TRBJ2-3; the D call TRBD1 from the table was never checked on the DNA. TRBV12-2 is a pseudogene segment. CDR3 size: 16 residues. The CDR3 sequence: CASHPRRGFGTDTQYF. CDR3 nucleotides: TGTGCAAGTCACCCCAGAAGGGGATTCGGGACAGATACGCAGTATTTT.

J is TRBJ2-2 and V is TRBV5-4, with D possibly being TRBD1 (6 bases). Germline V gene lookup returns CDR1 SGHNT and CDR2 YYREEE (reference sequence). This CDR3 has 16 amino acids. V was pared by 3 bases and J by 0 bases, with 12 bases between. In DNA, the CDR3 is TGTGCCAGCAGCTCCCGAGGGGGAGCGAACACCGGGGAGCTGTTTTTT. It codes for CASSSRGGANTGELFF.

CDR3 loop: CASSSQLAGGHSSYNEQFF. The CDR3 DNA reads as TGTGCCAGCAGCTCCCAGCTAGCGGGAGGCCATAGCTCCTACAATGAGCAGTTCTTC. This sequence joins TRBV6-6 and TRBJ2-1; TRBD2 matches at 11 bases. J was trimmed by 0 bases and V by 6 bases; bases with no gene match: 13. CDR3 length: 19 amino acids. Germline values: CDR1 MNHNY, CDR2 SVGAGI (reference sequence).

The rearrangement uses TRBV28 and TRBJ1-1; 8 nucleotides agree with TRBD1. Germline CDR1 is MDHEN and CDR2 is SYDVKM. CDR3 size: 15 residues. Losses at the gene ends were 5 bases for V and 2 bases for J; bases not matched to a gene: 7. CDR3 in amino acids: CASSKTGARNTEAFF. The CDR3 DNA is TGTGCCAGCAGTAAGACAGGGGCACGCAACACTGAAGCTTTCTTT.

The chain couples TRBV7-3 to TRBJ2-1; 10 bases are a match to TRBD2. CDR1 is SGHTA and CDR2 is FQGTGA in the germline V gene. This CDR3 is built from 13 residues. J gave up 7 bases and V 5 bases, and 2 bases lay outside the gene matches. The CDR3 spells CASSPTSGNEQFF. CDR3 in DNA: TGTGCCAGCAGCCCGACTAGCGGGAATGAGCAGTTCTTC.

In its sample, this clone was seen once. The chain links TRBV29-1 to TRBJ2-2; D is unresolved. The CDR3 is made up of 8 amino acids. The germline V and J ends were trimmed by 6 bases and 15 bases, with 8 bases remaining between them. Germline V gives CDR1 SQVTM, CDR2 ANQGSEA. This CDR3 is CSVVRMFF. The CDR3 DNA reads TGCAGCGTGGTGAGGATGTTTTTT.

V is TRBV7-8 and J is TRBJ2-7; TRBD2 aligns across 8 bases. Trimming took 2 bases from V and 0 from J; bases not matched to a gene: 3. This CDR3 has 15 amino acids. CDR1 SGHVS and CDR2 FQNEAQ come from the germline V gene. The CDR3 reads CASSLTSGTSYEQYF. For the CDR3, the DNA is TGTGCCAGCAGCTTAACTAGCGGAACCTCCTACGAGCAGTACTTC.

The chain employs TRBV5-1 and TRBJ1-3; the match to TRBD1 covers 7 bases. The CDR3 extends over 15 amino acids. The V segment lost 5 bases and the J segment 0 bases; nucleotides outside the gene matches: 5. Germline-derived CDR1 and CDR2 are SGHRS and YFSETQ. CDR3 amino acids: CASRPDRDSGNTIYF. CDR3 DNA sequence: TGCGCCAGCAGACCTGACAGGGACTCTGGAAACACCATATATTTT.

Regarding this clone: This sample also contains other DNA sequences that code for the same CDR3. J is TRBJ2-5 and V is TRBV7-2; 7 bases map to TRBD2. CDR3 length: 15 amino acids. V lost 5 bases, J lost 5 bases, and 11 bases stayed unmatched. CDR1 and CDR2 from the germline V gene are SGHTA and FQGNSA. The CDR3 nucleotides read TGTGCCAGCAGCCCTAGCGGTTCCCGGGGGGAGACCCAGTACTTC. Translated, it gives CASSPSGSRGETQYF.

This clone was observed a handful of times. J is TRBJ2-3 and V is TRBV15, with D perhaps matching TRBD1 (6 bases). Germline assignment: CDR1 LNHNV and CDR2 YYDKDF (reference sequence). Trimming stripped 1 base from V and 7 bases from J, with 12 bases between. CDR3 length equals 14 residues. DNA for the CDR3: TGTGCCACCAGCAGAGCCGGGACACAAAATACGCAGTATTTT. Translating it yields CATSRAGTQNTQYF.

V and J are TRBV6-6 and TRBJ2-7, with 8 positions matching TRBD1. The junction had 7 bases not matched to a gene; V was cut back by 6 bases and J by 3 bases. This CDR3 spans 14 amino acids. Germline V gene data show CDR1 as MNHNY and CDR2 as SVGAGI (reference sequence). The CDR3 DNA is TGTGCCAGCAGCCGGACAGGGTCGGGCTACGAGCAGTACTTC. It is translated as CASSRTGSGYEQYF.

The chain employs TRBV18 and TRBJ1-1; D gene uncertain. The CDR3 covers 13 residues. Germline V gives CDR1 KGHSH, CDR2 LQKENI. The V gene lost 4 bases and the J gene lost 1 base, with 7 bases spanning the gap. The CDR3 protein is CASSLSGNTEAFF. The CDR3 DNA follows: TGTGCCAGCTCACTATCAGGGAACACTGAAGCTTTCTTT.

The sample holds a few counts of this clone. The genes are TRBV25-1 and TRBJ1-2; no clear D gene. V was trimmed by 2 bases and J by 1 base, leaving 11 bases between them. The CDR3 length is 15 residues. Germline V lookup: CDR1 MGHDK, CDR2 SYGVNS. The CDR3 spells CASSEGRSLNYGYTF. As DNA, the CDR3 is TGTGCCAGCAGTGAAGGGAGGAGCCTTAACTATGGCTACACCTTC.

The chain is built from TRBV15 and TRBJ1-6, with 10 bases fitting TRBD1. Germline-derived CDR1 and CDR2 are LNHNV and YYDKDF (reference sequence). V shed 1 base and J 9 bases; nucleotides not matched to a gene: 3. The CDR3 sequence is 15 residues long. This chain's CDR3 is CATSRVRDRGSPLHF. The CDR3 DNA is TGTGCCACCAGCAGAGTTCGGGACAGGGGTTCACCCCTCCACTTT. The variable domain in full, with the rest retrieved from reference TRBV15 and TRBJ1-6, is DAMVIQNPRYQVTQFGKPVTLSCSQTLNHNVMYWYQQKSSQAPKLLFHYYDKDFNNEADTPDNFQSRRPNTSFCFLDIRSPGLGDTAMYLCATSRVRDRGSPLHFGNGTRLTVT.

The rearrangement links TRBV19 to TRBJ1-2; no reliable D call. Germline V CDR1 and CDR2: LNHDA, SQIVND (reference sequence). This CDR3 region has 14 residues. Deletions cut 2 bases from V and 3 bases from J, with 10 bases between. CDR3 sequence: CASSINTDDYGYTF. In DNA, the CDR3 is TGTGCCAGTAGTATAAATACAGACGACTATGGCTACACCTTC.

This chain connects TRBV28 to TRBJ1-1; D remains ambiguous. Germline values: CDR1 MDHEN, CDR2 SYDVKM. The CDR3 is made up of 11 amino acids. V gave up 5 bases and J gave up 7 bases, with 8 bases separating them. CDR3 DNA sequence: TGTGCCAGCAGTGGGCACCTTGAAGCTTTCTTT. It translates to CASSGHLEAFF.

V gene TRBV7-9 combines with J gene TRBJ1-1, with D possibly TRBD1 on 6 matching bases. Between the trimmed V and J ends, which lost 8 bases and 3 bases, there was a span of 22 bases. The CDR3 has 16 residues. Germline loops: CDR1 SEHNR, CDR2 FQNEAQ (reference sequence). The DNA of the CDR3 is TGTGCCAGCCACTACTGGCAGGGGACCGCCCACACTGAAGCTTTCTTT. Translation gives CASHYWQGTAHTEAFF.

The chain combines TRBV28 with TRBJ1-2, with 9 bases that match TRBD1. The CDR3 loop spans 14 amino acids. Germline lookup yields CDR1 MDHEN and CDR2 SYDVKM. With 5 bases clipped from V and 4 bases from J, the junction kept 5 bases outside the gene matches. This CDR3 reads CASSVDRGGYGYTF. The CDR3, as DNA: TGTGCCAGCAGTGTGGACAGGGGAGGCTATGGCTACACCTTC.

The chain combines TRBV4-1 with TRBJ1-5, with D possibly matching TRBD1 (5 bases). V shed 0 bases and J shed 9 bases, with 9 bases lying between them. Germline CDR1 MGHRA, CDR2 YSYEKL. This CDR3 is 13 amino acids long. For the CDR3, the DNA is TGCGCCAGCAGCCAAGAAGGGGTTATGCCCCAGCATTTT. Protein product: CASSQEGVMPQHF.

Written as DNA, the CDR3 is TGTGCCAGCAGCTTAGAAGGGACTAGCGGGACAAGGGAGCAGTACTTC. The encoded protein is CASSLEGTSGTREQYF. The rearrangement links TRBV7-2 to TRBJ2-7, with 13 bases identical to TRBD2. Germline CDR1 and CDR2: SGHTA and FQGNSA. This CDR3 comprises 16 residues. V lost 1 base, J lost 7 bases, and 7 bases stayed unmatched.

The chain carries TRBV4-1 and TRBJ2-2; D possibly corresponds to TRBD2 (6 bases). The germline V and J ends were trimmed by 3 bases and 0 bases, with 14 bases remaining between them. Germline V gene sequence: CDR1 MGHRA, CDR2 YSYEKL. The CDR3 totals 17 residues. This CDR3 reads CASSHMGEAANTGELFF. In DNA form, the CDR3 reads TGCGCCAGCAGCCATATGGGGGAGGCCGCGAACACCGGGGAGCTGTTTTTT.

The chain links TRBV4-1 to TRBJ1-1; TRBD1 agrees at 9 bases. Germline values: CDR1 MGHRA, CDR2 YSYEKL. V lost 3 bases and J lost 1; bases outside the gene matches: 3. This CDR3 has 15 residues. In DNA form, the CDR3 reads TGCGCCAGCAGCCAGGGACAGGGAACGAACACTGAAGCTTTCTTT. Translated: CASSQGQGTNTEAFF.

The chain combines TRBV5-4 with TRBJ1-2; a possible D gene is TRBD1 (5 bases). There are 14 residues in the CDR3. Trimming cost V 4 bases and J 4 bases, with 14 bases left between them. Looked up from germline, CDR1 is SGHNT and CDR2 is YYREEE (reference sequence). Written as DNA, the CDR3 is TGTGCCAGCAGCCCCACCCCTAGGGGCTATGGCTACACCTTC. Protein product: CASSPTPRGYGYTF.

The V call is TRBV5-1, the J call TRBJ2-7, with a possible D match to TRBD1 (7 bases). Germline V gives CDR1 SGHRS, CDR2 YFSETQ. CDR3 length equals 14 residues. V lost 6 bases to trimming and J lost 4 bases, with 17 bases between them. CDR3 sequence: CASTATGRFYEQYF. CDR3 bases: TGCGCCAGCACCGCGACAGGGAGGTTTTACGAGCAGTACTTC.

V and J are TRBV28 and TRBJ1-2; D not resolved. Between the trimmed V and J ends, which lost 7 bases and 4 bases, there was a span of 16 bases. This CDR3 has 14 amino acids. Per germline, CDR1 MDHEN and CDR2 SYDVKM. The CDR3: CASKLPGAGYGYTF. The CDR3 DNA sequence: TGTGCCAGCAAACTTCCGGGTGCTGGCTATGGCTACACCTTC.

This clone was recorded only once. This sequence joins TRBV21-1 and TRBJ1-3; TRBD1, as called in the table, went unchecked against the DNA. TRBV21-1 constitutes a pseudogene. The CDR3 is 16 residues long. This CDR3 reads CASSREDSYSGNTIYF. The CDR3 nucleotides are TGTGCCAGCAGCAGAGAGGACAGTTACTCTGGAAACACCATATATTTT.

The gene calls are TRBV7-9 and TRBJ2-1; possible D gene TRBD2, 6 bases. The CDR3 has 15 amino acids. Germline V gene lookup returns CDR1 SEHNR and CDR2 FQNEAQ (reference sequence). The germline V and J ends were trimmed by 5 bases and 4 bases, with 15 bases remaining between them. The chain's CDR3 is CASSPVSGPYNEQFF. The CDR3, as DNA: TGTGCCAGCAGCCCGGTTAGCGGTCCGTACAATGAGCAGTTCTTC.